This TCR beta chain emerged from a study of blood T cells in healthy people across ages. Study-wide results and caveats: Observed TCR beta diversity showed a strong correlation with the percentage of naive T cells as measured by flow cytometry.

For this clonotype: As yet, its antigen is unknown.

In germline, CDR1 is SGHRS, CDR2 YFSETQ. Trimming left V 0 bases short and J 2 bases short, with 12 bases between. CDR3 length equals 16 residues. Using a J-beta primer mix together with a sample-barcoded 5' primer, a second PCR was run for roughly 6 to 11 cycles. Every cDNA molecule carried a tag from a template-switch adaptor bearing 12 random nucleotides. MiXCR, applied by TCRdb to the 5' RACE reads, yields one record per CDR3 protein. The sample carries 1,500,000 or so distinct CDR3 sequences, approximately 59% recorded once. The sample, approximately 11 milliliters of peripheral blood, was drawn from each donor.

The clonotype was recovered from a man aged 18 to 30 in good health. The specimen was blood. The chain joins TRBV5-1 to TRBJ2-1; the D call may be TRBD1 or TRBD2 (5 bases each). The CDR3: CASSLEWGSPYNEQFF. CDR3 nucleotide sequence: TGCGCCAGCAGCTTGGAATGGGGGTCCCCCTACAATGAGCAGTTCTTC.